The 7 T cell receptor beta chains in this list originate from one sample, sequenced in a study of beta chain features in type 1 diabetes. Sequencing targeted expressed TCRB transcripts, as all isolated RNA had been reverse transcribed. The table came from immunoSEQ multiplex PCR; TCRdb's copy has only in-frame clones and leaves some out. The data show 900,000 or so clones, 15% to 20% seen once. The specimen sequenced was naive CD4+ T cells from blood. These receptors all come from a woman in her late teens or twenties in good health.

This clone was seen a handful of times. CDR3 in amino acids: CSAGDVGEQYF. In nucleotides, the CDR3 is TGCAGTGCCGGGGACGTAGGCGAGCAGTACTTC. The chain joins TRBV20-1 to TRBJ2-7; the D gene could be TRBD1 or TRBD2 (5 bases each). Trimming cost V 6 bases and J 6 bases, with 12 bases left between them. CDR3 length: 11 amino acids. Per germline, CDR1 DFQATT and CDR2 SNEGSKA (reference sequence).

This clone occurred a few times. The CDR3 here is CASSMNPYEQYF. The CDR3 coding sequence is TGTGCCAGTAGTATGAATCCCTACGAGCAGTACTTC. This sequence joins TRBV19 and TRBJ2-7; D unresolved. Germline assignment: CDR1 LNHDA and CDR2 SQIVND (reference sequence). CDR3 size: 12 residues. V was shortened by 3 bases and J by 2 bases, with 5 bases between the two germline ends.

The chain couples TRBV4-1 to TRBJ2-7; the D is unclear. CDR3 length equals 16 residues. With 0 bases removed from V and 3 bases from J, the gap between germline ends came to 15 bases. CDR1 is MGHRA and CDR2 is YSYEKL in the germline V gene. The CDR3 sequence is CASSQDQILEYYEQYF. CDR3 bases: TGCGCCAGCAGCCAAGATCAGATACTGGAGTACTACGAGCAGTACTTC.

This chain links TRBV28 with TRBJ1-5, with no clear D. CDR3 length equals 13 residues. Per the germline V gene, CDR1 is MDHEN and CDR2 is SYDVKM. V shed 5 bases and J shed 0 bases, with 5 bases lying between them. The CDR3 DNA follows: TGTGCCAGCAGTCCTCATAGCAATCAGCCCCAGCATTTT. Protein sequence: CASSPHSNQPQHF.

This clone was counted once. The V call is TRBV18, the J call TRBJ2-7; 8 bases match TRBD1. The germline CDR1 and CDR2 sequences are KGHSH and LQKENI. There are 15 residues in the CDR3. The V segment lost 0 bases and the J segment 6 bases; nucleotides outside the gene matches: 7. CDR3 DNA sequence: TGTGCCAGCTCACCACCGGGACAGCAGGGGGCCGAGCAGTACTTC. Translating gives CASSPPGQQGAEQYF.

V usage is TRBV7-3 and J usage is TRBJ2-6; D possibly uses TRBD1 or TRBD2 (5 bases each). The CDR3 extends over 17 amino acids. The V and J ends lost 0 bases and 0 bases respectively, with 9 bases between them. Germline assignment: CDR1 SGHTA and CDR2 FQGTGA. CDR3 sequence: CASSLTAGGSGANVLTF. CDR3 DNA: TGTGCCAGCAGCTTAACAGCTGGGGGCTCTGGGGCCAACGTCCTGACTTTC.

CDR3 DNA sequence: TGTGCCAGCTCACAGGGACAGGGGAACTCTGGAAACACCATATATTTT. Translated: CASSQGQGNSGNTIYF. The chain links TRBV18 to TRBJ1-3, with 10 bases identical to TRBD1. This CDR3 is 16 amino acids long. Germline assignment: CDR1 KGHSH and CDR2 LQKENI. V trimming: 4 bases; J trimming: 0 bases; junction bases outside the gene matches: 3.